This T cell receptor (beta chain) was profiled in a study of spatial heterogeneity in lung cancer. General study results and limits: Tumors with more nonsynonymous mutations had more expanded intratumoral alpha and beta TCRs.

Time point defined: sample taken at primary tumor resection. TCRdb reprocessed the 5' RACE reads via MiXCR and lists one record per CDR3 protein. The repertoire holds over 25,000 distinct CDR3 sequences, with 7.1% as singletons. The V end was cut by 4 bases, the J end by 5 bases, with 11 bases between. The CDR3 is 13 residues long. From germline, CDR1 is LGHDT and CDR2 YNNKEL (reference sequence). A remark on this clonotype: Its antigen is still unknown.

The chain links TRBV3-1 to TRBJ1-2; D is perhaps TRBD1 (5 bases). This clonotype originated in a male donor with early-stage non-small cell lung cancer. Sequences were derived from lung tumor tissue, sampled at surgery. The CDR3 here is CASSLGTDYGYTF. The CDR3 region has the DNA TGTGCCAGCAGCCTCGGGACGGATTATGGCTACACCTTC.